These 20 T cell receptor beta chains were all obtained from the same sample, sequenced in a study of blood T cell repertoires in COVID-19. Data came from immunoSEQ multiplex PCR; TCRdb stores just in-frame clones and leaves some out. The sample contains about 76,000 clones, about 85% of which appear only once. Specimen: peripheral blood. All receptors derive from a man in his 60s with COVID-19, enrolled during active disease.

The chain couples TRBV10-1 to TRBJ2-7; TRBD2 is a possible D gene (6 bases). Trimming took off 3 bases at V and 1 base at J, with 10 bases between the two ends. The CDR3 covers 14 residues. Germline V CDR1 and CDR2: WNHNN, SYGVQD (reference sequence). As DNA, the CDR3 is TGCGCCAGCAGTGAAACGGGGGTGTCCTACGAGCAGTACTTC. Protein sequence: CASSETGVSYEQYF.

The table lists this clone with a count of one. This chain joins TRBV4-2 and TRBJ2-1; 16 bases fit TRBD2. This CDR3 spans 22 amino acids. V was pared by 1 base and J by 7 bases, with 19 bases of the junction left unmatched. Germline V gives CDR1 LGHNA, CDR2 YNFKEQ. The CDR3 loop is CASSQALGGAGTSGGAGNEQFF. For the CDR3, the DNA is TGTGCCAGCAGCCAAGCCCTGGGAGGGGCCGGGACTAGCGGGGGGGCCGGTAATGAGCAGTTCTTC.

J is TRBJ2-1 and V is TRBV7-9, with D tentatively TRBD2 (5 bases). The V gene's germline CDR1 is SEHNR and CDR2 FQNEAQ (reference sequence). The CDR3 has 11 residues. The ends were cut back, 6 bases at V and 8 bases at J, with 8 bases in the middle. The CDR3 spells CASRMEDEQFF. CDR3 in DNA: TGTGCCAGCAGGATGGAGGATGAGCAGTTCTTC.

CDR3 coding DNA: TGTGCCAGTAGAGAACAGGTGAGCTCCTACGAGCAGTACTTC. It translates to CASREQVSSYEQYF. The V call is TRBV19, the J call TRBJ2-7; D perhaps matches TRBD1 (5 bases). The ends were cut back, 6 bases at V and 0 bases at J, with 12 bases in the middle. The CDR3 covers 14 residues. The germline V gene has CDR1 LNHDA and CDR2 SQIVND (reference sequence). Filled out from reference TRBV19 and TRBJ2-7, the complete variable domain reads DGGITQSPKYLFRKEGQNVTLSCEQNLNHDAMYWYRQDPGQGLRLIYYSQIVNDFQKGDIAEGYSVSREKKESFPLTVTSAQKNPTAFYLCASREQVSSYEQYFGPGTRLTVT.

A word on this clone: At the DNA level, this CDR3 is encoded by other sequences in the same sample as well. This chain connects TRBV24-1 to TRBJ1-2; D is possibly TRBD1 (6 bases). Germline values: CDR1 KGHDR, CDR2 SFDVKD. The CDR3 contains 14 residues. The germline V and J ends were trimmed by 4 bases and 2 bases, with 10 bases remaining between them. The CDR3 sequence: CATSDPQGNYGYTF. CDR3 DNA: TGTGCCACCAGTGACCCACAGGGAAACTATGGCTACACCTTC.

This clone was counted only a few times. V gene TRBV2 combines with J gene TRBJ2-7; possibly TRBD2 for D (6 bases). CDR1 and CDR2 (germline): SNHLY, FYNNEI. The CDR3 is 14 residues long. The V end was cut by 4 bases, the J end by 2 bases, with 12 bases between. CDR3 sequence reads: CASSGASVTYEQYF. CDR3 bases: TGTGCCAGCAGTGGAGCTAGCGTGACCTACGAGCAGTACTTC.

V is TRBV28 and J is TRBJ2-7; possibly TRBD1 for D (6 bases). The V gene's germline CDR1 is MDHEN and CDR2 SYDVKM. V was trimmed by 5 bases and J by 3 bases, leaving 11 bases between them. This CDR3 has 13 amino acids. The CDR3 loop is CASSLGTFYEQYF. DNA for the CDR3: TGTGCCAGCAGTCTTGGGACATTCTACGAGCAGTACTTC.

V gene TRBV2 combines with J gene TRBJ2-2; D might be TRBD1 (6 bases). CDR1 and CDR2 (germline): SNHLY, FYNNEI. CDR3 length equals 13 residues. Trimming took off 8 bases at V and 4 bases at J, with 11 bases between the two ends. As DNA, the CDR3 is TGTGCCAGCCTTACAGGGCCCACCGGGGAGCTGTTTTTT. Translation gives CASLTGPTGELFF.

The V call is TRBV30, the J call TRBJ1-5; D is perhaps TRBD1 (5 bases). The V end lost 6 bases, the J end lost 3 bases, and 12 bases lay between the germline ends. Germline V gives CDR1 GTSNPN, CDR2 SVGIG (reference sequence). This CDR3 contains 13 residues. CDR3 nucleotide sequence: TGTGCCTGTGCTGGGGGGGACAATCAGCCCCAGCATTTT. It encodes CACAGGDNQPQHF.

CDR3 coding DNA: TGTGCCAGCAGTCTCCCGGGACACCTGAACACTGAAGCTTTCTTT. It encodes CASSLPGHLNTEAFF. The V and J genes are TRBV28 and TRBJ1-1; weak D call: TRBD1 (6 bases). This CDR3 has 15 amino acids. V was cut by 5 bases and J by 0 bases, with 13 bases left in between. Germline V gives CDR1 MDHEN, CDR2 SYDVKM. Together with reference TRBV28 and TRBJ1-1, the CDR3 gives the full variable domain: DVKVTQSSRYLVKRTGEKVFLECVQDMDHENMFWYRQDPGLGLRLIYFSYDVKMKEKGDIPEGYSVSREKKERFSLILESASTNQTSMYLCASSLPGHLNTEAFFGQGTRLTVV.

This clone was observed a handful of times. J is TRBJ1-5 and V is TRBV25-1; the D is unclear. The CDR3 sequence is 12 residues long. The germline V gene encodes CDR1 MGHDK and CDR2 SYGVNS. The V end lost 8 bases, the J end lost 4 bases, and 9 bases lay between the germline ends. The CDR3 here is CASPQNNQPQHF. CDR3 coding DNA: TGTGCCAGCCCACAGAATAATCAGCCCCAGCATTTT.

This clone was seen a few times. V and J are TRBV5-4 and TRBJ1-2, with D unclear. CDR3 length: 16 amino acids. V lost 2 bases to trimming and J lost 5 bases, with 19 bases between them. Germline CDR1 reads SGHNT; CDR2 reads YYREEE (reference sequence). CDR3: CASSFFARDSSYGYTF. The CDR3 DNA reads TGTGCCAGCAGCTTTTTTGCCCGCGATTCTTCATATGGCTACACCTTC.

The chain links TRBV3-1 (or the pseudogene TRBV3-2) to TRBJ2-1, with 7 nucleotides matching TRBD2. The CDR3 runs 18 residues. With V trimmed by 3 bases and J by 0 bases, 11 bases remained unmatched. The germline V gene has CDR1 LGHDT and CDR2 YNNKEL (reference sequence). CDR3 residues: CASSHWLAEKSSYNEQFF. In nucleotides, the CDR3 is TGTGCCAGCAGCCACTGGCTAGCGGAAAAAAGCTCCTACAATGAGCAGTTCTTC.

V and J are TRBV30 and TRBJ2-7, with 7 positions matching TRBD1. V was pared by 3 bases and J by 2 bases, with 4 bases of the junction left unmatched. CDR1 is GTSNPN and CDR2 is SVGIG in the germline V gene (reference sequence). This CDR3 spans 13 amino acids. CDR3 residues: CAWSIGGPYEQYF. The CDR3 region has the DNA TGTGCCTGGAGCATAGGGGGCCCCTACGAGCAGTACTTC.

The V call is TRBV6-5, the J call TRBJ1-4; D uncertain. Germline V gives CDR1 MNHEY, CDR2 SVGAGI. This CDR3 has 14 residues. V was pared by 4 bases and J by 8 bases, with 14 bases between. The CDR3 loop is CASSSGTGGEKLFF. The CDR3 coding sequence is TGTGCCAGCAGTTCTGGCACCGGCGGGGAAAAACTGTTTTTT.

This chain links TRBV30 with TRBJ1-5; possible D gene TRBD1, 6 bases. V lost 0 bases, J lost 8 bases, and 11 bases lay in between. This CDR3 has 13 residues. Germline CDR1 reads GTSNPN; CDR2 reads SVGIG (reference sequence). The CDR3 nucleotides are TGTGCCTGGAGTGTACAGGGAAAAAAGCCCCAGCATTTT. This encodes CAWSVQGKKPQHF.

CDR3 DNA sequence: TGCGCCAGCAGCAGTGGACAGAACACTGAAGCTTTCTTT. Protein: CASSSGQNTEAFF. This rearrangement joins TRBV5-1 to TRBJ1-1, with a possible D match to TRBD1 (5 bases). Per the germline V gene, CDR1 is SGHRS and CDR2 is YFSETQ. V was shortened by 4 bases and J by 1 base, with 8 bases between the two germline ends. CDR3 length: 13 amino acids.

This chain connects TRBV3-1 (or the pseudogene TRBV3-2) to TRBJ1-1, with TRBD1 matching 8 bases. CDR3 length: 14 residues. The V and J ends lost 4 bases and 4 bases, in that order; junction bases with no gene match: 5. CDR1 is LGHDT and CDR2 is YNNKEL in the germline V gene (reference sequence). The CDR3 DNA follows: TGTGCCAGCAGCCGAGGCGACAGGGGCACTGAAGCTTTCTTT. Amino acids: CASSRGDRGTEAFF.

In DNA, the CDR3 is TGTGCCAGCTCACCAAACGAGAGCTGGGATACGCAGTATTTT. This encodes CASSPNESWDTQYF. This chain joins TRBV18 and TRBJ2-3; D not certain. The CDR3 has 14 residues. V lost 2 bases to trimming and J lost 6 bases, with 12 bases between them. Germline loops: CDR1 KGHSH, CDR2 LQKENI. Together with reference TRBV18 and TRBJ2-3, the CDR3 gives the full variable domain: NAGVMQNPRHLVRRRGQEARLRCSPMKGHSHVYWYRQLPEEGLKFMVYLQKENIIDESGMPKERFSAEFPKEGPSILRIQQVVRGDSAAYFCASSPNESWDTQYFGPGTRLTVL.

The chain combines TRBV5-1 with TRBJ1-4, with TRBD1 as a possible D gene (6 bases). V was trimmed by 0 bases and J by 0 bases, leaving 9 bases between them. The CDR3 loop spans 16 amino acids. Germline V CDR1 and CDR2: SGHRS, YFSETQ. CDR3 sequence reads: CASSLVGGPTNEKLFF. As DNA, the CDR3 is TGCGCCAGCAGCTTGGTCGGGGGGCCAACTAATGAAAAACTGTTTTTT.